These 5 T cell receptor beta chains share one sample of origin, sequenced in a study of shared clonotypes between healthy human individuals. Naivety among CD8 cells was defined by CD45RO negativity and positive CCR7 selection, thereby excluding terminally differentiated effector memory CD45RA+ cells. Produced via immunoSEQ multiplex PCR; TCRdb's table is partial and in-frame only. The data hold millions of clones, with about 95% observed a single time. Sequencing input: naive CD8+ T cells sorted from blood. The receptor set was obtained from a man aged 18 to 35 in good health.

DNA for the CDR3: TGTGCCAGCAGCCTCTCCGGGACAGGGGGCTATGAGCAGTACTTC. Translating gives CASSLSGTGGYEQYF. The genes are TRBV13 and TRBJ2-7; 12 bases fit TRBD1. V shed 5 bases, J shed 7 bases, and the junction held 9 bases outside the gene matches. The CDR3 runs to 15 residues. Germline V gives CDR1 PRHDT, CDR2 FYEKMQ (reference sequence).

The chain has TRBV19 and TRBJ1-5; D is perhaps TRBD1 (5 bases). Germline V lookup: CDR1 LNHDA, CDR2 SQIVND (reference sequence). The CDR3 sequence is 15 residues long. V was shortened by 3 bases and J by 0 bases, with 9 bases between the two germline ends. The CDR3 region is CASSMGEDSNQPQHF. The CDR3 DNA sequence: TGTGCCAGTAGTATGGGGGAGGATAGCAATCAGCCCCAGCATTTT. The entire variable domain, with the rest obtained from reference TRBV19 and TRBJ1-5, is as follows: DGGITQSPKYLFRKEGQNVTLSCEQNLNHDAMYWYRQDPGQGLRLIYYSQIVNDFQKGDIAEGYSVSREKKESFPLTVTSAQKNPTAFYLCASSMGEDSNQPQHFGDGTRLSIL.

The gene calls are TRBV6-5 and TRBJ2-7; D tentatively reads TRBD1 or TRBD2 (5 bases each). The ends were cut back, 2 bases at V and 4 bases at J, with 12 bases in the middle. The CDR3 extends over 14 amino acids. From germline, CDR1 is MNHEY and CDR2 SVGAGI. As DNA, the CDR3 is TGTGCCAGCAGTTACCTGGGGGAAAGGTACGAGCAGTACTTC. It yields the protein CASSYLGERYEQYF.

This chain uses TRBV5-1 with TRBJ1-1; the D gene is possibly TRBD1 (6 bases). Germline V CDR1 and CDR2: SGHRS, YFSETQ. The germline V and J ends were trimmed by 3 bases and 3 bases, with 12 bases remaining between them. This CDR3 is built from 14 residues. The CDR3 reads CASSSPTGDTEAFF. CDR3 DNA: TGCGCCAGCAGCTCGCCGACAGGTGACACTGAAGCTTTCTTT.

V is TRBV2 and J is TRBJ1-3; 8 bases are shared with TRBD1. The CDR3 has 15 residues. The germline CDR1 and CDR2 sequences are SNHLY and FYNNEI. Unmatched junction bases numbered 0, after V lost 1 base and J lost 1 base. This chain's CDR3 is CASSEDRGSGNTIYF. For the CDR3, the DNA is TGTGCCAGCAGTGAAGACAGGGGGTCTGGAAACACCATATATTTT.